A single sample is the source of the 11 T cell receptor beta chains below, sequenced in a study of blood T cell repertoires in COVID-19. Some clones are missing from TCRdb's copy, which holds only in-frame ones; the method was immunoSEQ multiplex PCR. Here the sample spans approximately 54,000 clones, more than 80% being singletons. The sample consisted of peripheral blood. The receptors were sampled from a woman in her fifties or sixties with acute or convalescent COVID-19.

In its sample, this clone was seen once. The CDR3 sequence: CASSLGQGGNEQFF. The CDR3 DNA sequence: TGCGCCAGCAGCTTGGGACAGGGAGGCAATGAGCAGTTCTTC. The chain uses TRBV5-1 and TRBJ2-1; D possibly corresponds to TRBD1 (7 bases). V was shortened by 0 bases and J by 6 bases, with 10 bases between the two germline ends. CDR1 is SGHRS and CDR2 is YFSETQ in the germline V gene. The CDR3 is made up of 14 amino acids. Full variable domain (remainder filled in from reference TRBV5-1 and TRBJ2-1): KAGVTQTPRYLIKTRGQQVTLSCSPISGHRSVSWYQQTPGQGLQFLFEYFSETQRNKGNFPGRFSGRQFSNSRSEMNVSTLELGDSALYLCASSLGQGGNEQFFGPGTRLTVL.

CDR3 protein: CASSEFASGFYNEQFF. Here the CDR3 DNA reads TGTGCCAGCAGTGAATTTGCTAGCGGGTTTTACAATGAGCAGTTCTTC. V usage is TRBV25-1 and J usage is TRBJ2-1, with 8 nucleotides matching TRBD2. CDR3 length equals 16 residues. CDR1 and CDR2 (germline): MGHDK, SYGVNS. V lost 1 base to trimming and J lost 4 bases; unmatched junction nucleotides: 6.

This clone was recorded only once. This sequence joins TRBV5-1 and TRBJ2-3; tentatively, D is TRBD2 (6 bases). CDR3 length equals 15 residues. The V end lost 0 bases, the J end lost 4 bases, and 12 bases lay between the germline ends. The germline gives CDR1 SGHRS, CDR2 YFSETQ. Here the CDR3 DNA reads TGCGCCAGCAGCTTGGTTTTAGGGGAGGCAGATACGCAGTATTTT. This gives the protein CASSLVLGEADTQYF.

V usage is TRBV7-9 and J usage is TRBJ2-7; 7 bases are shared with TRBD2. This CDR3 is 15 amino acids long. CDR1 SEHNR and CDR2 FQNEAQ come from the germline V gene (reference sequence). The V segment lost 5 bases and the J segment 2 bases; nucleotides outside the gene matches: 9. The CDR3 here is CASSGGAGAAYEQYF. The DNA of the CDR3 is TGTGCCAGCAGCGGGGGTGCGGGAGCCGCCTACGAGCAGTACTTC.

The rearrangement joins TRBV18 to TRBJ2-5; 10 positions match TRBD2. J lost 1 base, V lost 1 base, and 6 bases had no gene match. CDR3 length equals 17 residues. Per germline, CDR1 KGHSH and CDR2 LQKENI. The CDR3 reads CASSPLASGGRQETQYF. CDR3 bases: TGTGCCAGCTCACCACTAGCTAGCGGGGGCCGCCAAGAGACCCAGTACTTC.

Remarks on this clone: Different DNA sequences within this sample yield the same CDR3. This chain joins TRBV5-1 and TRBJ2-1; D perhaps matches TRBD1 (6 bases). CDR1 and CDR2 from the germline V gene are SGHRS and YFSETQ. CDR3 size: 14 residues. V shed 0 bases and J shed 7 bases, with 11 bases lying between them. The CDR3, as DNA: TGCGCCAGCAGCTTGGGCCAGGGGATAAATGAGCAGTTCTTC. Its protein is CASSLGQGINEQFF.

This CDR3 reads CSVGEGGRAKNIQYF. The CDR3 DNA reads TGCAGCGTGGGGGAGGGTGGAAGGGCCAAAAACATTCAGTACTTC. V is TRBV29-1 and J is TRBJ2-4; 7 bases match TRBD2. After removal of 6 bases from V and 1 base from J, the junction contained 9 bases not matched to a gene. From germline, CDR1 is SQVTM and CDR2 ANQGSEA. This CDR3 contains 15 residues.

V and J are TRBV9 and TRBJ2-7; 11 positions match TRBD2. CDR1 and CDR2 from the germline V gene are SGDLS and YYNGEE. CDR3 length: 15 amino acids. J lost 1 base, V lost 1 base, and 1 base had no gene match. Written as DNA, the CDR3 is TGTGCCAGCAGCGTACTAGCGGGGGGATCCTACGAGCAGTACTTC. Residues: CASSVLAGGSYEQYF.

The chain has TRBV2 and TRBJ1-1, with 12 bases aligning to TRBD1. Looked up from germline, CDR1 is SNHLY and CDR2 is FYNNEI. CDR3 size: 16 residues. V trimming: 5 bases; J trimming: 4 bases; junction bases outside the gene matches: 8. CDR3 amino acids: CASSSRDRGRGTEAFF. CDR3 DNA sequence: TGTGCCAGCAGTAGCCGGGACAGGGGGCGAGGCACTGAAGCTTTCTTT.

The rearrangement joins TRBV6-1 to TRBJ2-5; a weak D match, TRBD1 (5 bases). The V end lost 3 bases, the J end lost 5 bases, and 10 bases lay between the germline ends. Germline V CDR1 and CDR2: MNHNS, SASEGT. This CDR3 comprises 13 residues. CDR3 sequence: CASSDRGQETQYF. Written as DNA, the CDR3 is TGTGCCAGCAGTGATAGGGGTCAGGAGACCCAGTACTTC.

The chain joins TRBV18 to TRBJ1-5; no reliable D call. V dropped 4 bases and J dropped 3 bases, with 10 bases sitting between them. The CDR3 has 14 amino acids. From germline, CDR1 is KGHSH and CDR2 LQKENI. The CDR3 DNA sequence: TGTGCCAGCTCACTGGGGAGAAACAATCAGCCCCAGCATTTT. This translates into CASSLGRNNQPQHF.